The T cell receptor beta chain described here comes from a study of T cells in Graves' hyperthyroidism and ophthalmopathy. This clonotype has ten or more counts. Amplification targeted TCR beta CDR3 regions from RNA transcripts. The HTBI primer set was used in a first-round RT-PCR of the TCR CDR3. One entry per CDR3 protein results from TCRdb running MiXCR on the multiplex PCR reads. The table lists around 610,000 distinct CDR3 sequences, roughly 14% of them singletons. The CDR3 is 12 amino acids. V shed 4 bases and J shed 3 bases, with 7 bases lying between them. Germline CDR1 and CDR2: LNHDA and SQIVND (reference sequence).

V and J are TRBV19 and TRBJ2-7; D possibly corresponds to TRBD2 (5 bases). The sequencing sample was made of blood. The clonotype was recovered from a woman aged 40 to 55 with Graves' ophthalmopathy. This CDR3 is CASSTEGYEQYF. The CDR3 DNA reads TGTGCCAGTAGTACCGAGGGCTACGAGCAGTACTTC.